This T cell receptor beta chain was retrieved from a study of T cell responses to AZD1222 COVID-19 vaccine. General study results and limits: Increased Spike-specific TCR breadth and depth were observed after two AZD1222 doses. White British donors predominated, females outnumbered males, and clonal diversity was possibly underestimated. With dominance at 160-218 and 743-854, vaccine-associated CD4 TCRs spanned spike.

Assay: immunoSEQ multiplex PCR; the TCRdb copy retains only in-frame clones and omits some. Counted here are about 140,000 clones, about 93% occurring once; the ten biggest clones make up about 4%. The CDR3 length is 15 residues. About this clone: The antigen remains undetermined.

The sequencing here drew on peripheral blood, taken 28 days after the second AZD1222 dose. The sequence was obtained from an adult who received the AZD1222 COVID-19 vaccine. V and J are TRBV21-1 and TRBJ2-4; whether TRBD2, the table's D call, matches the DNA was not checked. TRBV21-1 is a pseudogene segment. The CDR3 nucleotides read TGTGCCAGCAGCAGCGGGGGACCTAGGGTATACATTCAGTACTTC. Translation gives CASSSGGPRVYIQYF.